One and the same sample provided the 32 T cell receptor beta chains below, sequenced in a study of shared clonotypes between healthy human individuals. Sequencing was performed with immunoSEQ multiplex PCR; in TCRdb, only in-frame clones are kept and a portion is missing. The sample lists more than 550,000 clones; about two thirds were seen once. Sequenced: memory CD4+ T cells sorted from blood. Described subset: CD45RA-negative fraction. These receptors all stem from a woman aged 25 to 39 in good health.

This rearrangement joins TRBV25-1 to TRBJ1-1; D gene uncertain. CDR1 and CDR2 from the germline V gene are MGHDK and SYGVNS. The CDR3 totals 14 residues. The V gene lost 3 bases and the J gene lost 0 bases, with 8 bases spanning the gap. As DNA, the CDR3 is TGTGCCAGCAGTGAGCAGAAAATGAACACTGAAGCTTTCTTT. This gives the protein CASSEQKMNTEAFF.

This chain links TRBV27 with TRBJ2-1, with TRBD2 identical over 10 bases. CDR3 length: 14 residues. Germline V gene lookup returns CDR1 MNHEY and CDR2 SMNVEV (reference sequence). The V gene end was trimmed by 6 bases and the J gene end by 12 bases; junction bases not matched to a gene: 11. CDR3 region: CASRRPAGGAVQFF. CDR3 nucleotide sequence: TGTGCCAGCAGGAGGCCAGCGGGAGGGGCAGTGCAGTTCTTC.

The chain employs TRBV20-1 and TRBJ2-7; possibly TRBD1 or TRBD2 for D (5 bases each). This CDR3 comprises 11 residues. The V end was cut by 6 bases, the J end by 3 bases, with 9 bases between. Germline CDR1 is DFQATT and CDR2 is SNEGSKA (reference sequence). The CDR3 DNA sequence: TGCAGTGCGGGGGTGAACTACGAGCAGTACTTC. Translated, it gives CSAGVNYEQYF.

The CDR3 loop is CASSRSVNSNQPQHF. DNA of the CDR3: TGTGCCAGCAGCCGAAGCGTAAATAGCAATCAGCCCCAGCATTTT. The J gene is TRBJ1-5, the V gene TRBV7-2; D unclear. Germline V gene sequence: CDR1 SGHTA, CDR2 FQGNSA. The CDR3 is 15 amino acids. The ends were cut back, 5 bases at V and 0 bases at J, with 11 bases in the middle.

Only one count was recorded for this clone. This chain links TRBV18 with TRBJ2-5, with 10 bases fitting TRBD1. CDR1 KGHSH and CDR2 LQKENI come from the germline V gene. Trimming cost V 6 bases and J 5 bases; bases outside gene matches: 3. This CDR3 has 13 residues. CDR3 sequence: CASSGQGSETQYF. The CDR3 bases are TGTGCCAGCTCGGGACAGGGGTCGGAGACCCAGTACTTC.

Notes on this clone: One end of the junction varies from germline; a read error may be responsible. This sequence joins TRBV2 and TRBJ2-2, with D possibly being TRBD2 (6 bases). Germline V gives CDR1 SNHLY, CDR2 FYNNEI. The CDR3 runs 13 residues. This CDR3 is CASSGGNAGELFF. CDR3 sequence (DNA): TGTGCCAGCAGTGGCGGGAACGCCGGGGAGCTGTTTTTT. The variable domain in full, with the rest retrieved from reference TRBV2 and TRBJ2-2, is EPEVTQTPSHQVTQMGQEVILRCVPISNHLYFYWYRQILGQKVEFLVSFYNNEISEKSEIFDDQFSVERPDGSNFTLKIRSTKLEDSAMYFCASSGGNAGELFFGEGSRLTVL.

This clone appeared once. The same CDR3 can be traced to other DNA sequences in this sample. CDR3 in amino acids: CASSLLAEETQYF. CDR3 bases: TGCGCCAGCAGCTTGCTAGCAGAAGAGACCCAGTACTTC. The rearrangement uses TRBV5-1 and TRBJ2-5; D might be TRBD2 (5 bases). V gave up 1 base and J gave up 3 bases, with 7 bases separating them. This CDR3 contains 13 residues. Germline lookup yields CDR1 SGHRS and CDR2 YFSETQ.

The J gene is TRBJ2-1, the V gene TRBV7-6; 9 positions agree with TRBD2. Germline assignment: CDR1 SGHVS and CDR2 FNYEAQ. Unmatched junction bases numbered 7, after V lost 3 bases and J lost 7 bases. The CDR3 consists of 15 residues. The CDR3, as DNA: TGTGCCAGCAGCTTTCGTAGCGGGAGTAGGAATGAGCAGTTCTTC. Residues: CASSFRSGSRNEQFF.

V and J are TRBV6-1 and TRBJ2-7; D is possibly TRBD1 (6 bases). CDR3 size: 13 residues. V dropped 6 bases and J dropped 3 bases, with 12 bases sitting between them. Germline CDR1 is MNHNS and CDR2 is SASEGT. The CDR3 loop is CASRETGGYEQYF. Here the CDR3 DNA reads TGTGCCAGCAGGGAGACAGGAGGCTACGAGCAGTACTTC.

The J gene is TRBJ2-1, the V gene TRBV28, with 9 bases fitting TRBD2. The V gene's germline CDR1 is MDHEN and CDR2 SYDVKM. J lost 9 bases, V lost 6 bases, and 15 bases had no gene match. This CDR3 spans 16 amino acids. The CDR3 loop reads CASSPGGRGRGIEQFF. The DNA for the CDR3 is TGTGCCAGCAGCCCAGGGGGGCGCGGGAGGGGGATTGAGCAGTTCTTC.

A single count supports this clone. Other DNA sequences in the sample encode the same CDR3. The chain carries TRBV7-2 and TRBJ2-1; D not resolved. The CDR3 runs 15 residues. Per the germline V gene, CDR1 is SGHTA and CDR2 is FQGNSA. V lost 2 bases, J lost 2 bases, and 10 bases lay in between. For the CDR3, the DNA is TGTGCCAGCAGCTTACTGGCCCTAACCTACAATGAGCAGTTCTTC. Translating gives CASSLLALTYNEQFF.

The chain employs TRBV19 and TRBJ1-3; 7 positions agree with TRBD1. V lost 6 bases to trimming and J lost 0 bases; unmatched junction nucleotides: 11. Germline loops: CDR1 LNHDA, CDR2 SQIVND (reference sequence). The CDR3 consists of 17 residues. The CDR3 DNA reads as TGTGCCAGTAGCCCGGGACAGCAAATACTCTCTGGAAACACCATATATTTT. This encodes CASSPGQQILSGNTIYF.

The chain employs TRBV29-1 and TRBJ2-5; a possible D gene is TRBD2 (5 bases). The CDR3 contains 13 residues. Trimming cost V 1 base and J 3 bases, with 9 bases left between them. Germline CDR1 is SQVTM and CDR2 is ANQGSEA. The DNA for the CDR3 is TGCAGCGTTGAAGGGCGGGCCAAAGAGACCCAGTACTTC. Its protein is CSVEGRAKETQYF.

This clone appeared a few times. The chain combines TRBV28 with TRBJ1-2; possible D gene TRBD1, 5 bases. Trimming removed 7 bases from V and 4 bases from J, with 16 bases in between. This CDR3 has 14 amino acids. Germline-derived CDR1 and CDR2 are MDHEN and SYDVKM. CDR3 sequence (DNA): TGTGCCAGCATGTTCGGGCAGGGAACCTATGGCTACACCTTC. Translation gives CASMFGQGTYGYTF.

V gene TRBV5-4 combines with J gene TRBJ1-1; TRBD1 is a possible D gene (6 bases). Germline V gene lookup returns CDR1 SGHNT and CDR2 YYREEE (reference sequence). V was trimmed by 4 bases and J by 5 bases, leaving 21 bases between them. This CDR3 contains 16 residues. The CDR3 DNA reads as TGTGCCAGCAGCCCCCAGGGGCCAGTGAGAGTTACTGAAGCTTTCTTT. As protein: CASSPQGPVRVTEAFF. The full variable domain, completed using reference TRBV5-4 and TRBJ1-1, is ETGVTQSPTHLIKTRGQQVTLRCSSQSGHNTVSWYQQALGQGPQFIFQYYREEENGRGNFPPRFSGLQFPNYSSELNVNALELDDSALYLCASSPQGPVRVTEAFFGQGTRLTVV.

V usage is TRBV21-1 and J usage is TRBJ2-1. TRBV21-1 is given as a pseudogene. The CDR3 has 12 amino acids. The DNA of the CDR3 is TGTGCCAGCCCACCAAATTCCAATGAGCAGTTCTTC. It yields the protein CASPPNSNEQFF.

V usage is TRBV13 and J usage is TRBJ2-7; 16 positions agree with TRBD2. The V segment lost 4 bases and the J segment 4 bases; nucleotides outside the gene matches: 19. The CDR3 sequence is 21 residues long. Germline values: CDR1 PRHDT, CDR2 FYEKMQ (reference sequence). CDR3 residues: CASSSITPIPGLAGGRYEQYF. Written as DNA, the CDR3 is TGTGCCAGCAGCTCCATAACCCCTATCCCGGGACTAGCGGGAGGGCGATACGAGCAGTACTTC. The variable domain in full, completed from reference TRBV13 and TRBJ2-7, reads AAGVIQSPRHLIKEKRETATLKCYPIPRHDTVYWYQQGPGQDPQFLISFYEKMQSDKGSIPDRFSAQQFSDYHSELNMSSLELGDSALYFCASSSITPIPGLAGGRYEQYFGPGTRLTVT.

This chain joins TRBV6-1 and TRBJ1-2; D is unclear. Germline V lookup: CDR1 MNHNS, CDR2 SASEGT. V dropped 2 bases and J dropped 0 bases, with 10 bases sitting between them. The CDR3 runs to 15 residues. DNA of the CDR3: TGTGCCAGCAGTGAAAACGCTGAATCTAACTATGGCTACACCTTC. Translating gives CASSENAESNYGYTF.

Here the CDR3 reads CASSPVRSYEQYF. CDR3 DNA sequence: TGTGCCAGCAGCCCTGTGAGAAGCTACGAGCAGTACTTC. The gene calls are TRBV7-2 and TRBJ2-7; D is uncertain. The CDR3 is 13 amino acids. The V end was cut by 5 bases, the J end by 3 bases, with 11 bases between. The germline V gene has CDR1 SGHTA and CDR2 FQGNSA.

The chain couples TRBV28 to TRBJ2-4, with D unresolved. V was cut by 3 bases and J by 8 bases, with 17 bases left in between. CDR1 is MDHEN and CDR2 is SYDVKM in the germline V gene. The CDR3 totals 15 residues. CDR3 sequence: CASSLADAIPYIQYF. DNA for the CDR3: TGTGCCAGCAGTTTGGCGGATGCGATCCCGTACATTCAGTACTTC.

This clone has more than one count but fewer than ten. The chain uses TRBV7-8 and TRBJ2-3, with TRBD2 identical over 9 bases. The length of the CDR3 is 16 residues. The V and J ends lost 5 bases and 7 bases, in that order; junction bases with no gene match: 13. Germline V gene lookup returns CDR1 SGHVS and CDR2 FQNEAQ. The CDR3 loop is CASSPPLREGIHTQYF. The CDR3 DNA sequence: TGTGCCAGCAGCCCTCCTCTGCGGGAGGGAATACATACGCAGTATTTT.

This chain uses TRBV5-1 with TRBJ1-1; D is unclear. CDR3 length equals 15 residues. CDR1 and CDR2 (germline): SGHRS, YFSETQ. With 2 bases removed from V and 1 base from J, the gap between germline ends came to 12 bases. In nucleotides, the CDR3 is TGCGCCAGCAGCTTTTACGGGAGATCGAACACTGAAGCTTTCTTT. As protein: CASSFYGRSNTEAFF.

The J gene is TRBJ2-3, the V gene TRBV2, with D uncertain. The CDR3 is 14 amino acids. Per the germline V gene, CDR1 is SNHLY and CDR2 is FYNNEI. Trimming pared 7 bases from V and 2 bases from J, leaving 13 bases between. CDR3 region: CASNGKITTDTQYF. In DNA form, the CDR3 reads TGTGCCAGCAATGGGAAAATAACCACAGATACGCAGTATTTT.

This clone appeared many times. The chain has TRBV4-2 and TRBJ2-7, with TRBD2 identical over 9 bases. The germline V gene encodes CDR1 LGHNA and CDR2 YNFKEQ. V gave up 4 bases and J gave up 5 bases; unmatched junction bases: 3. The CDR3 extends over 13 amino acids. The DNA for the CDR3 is TGTGCCAGCAGCCTTAGCGGGAGCAACGAGCAGTACTTC. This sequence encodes CASSLSGSNEQYF.

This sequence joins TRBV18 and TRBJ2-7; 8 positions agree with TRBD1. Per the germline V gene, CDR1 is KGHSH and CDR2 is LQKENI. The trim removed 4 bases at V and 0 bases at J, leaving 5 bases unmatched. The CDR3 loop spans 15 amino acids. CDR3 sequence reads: CASSQDRALSYEQYF. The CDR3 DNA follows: TGTGCCAGCTCACAGGACAGGGCTCTCTCCTACGAGCAGTACTTC.

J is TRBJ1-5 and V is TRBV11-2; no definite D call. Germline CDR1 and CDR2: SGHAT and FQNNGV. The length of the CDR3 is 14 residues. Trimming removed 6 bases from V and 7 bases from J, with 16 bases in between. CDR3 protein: CASRSPLEYQPQHF. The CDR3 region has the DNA TGTGCCAGCAGATCGCCTTTGGAATACCAGCCCCAGCATTTT.

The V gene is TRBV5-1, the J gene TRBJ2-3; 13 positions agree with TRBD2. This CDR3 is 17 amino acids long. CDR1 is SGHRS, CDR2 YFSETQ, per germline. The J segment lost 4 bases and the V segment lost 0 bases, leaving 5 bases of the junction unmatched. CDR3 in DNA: TGCGCCAGCAGCTTGGGCGGACTAGCGGGAGACCCAGATACGCAGTATTTT. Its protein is CASSLGGLAGDPDTQYF.

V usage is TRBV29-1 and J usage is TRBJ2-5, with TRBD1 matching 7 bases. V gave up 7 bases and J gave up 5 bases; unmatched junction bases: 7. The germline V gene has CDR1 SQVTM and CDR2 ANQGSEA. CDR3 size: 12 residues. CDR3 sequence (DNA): TGCAGCGCTGACAGGGTGGGGGAGACCCAGTACTTC. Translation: CSADRVGETQYF.

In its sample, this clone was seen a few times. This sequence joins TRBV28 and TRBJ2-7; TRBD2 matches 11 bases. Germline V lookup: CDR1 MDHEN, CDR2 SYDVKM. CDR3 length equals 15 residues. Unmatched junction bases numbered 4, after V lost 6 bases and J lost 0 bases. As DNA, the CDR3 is TGTGCCAGCAGCCCCGGACTAGCGGGCTCCTACGAGCAGTACTTC. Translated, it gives CASSPGLAGSYEQYF.

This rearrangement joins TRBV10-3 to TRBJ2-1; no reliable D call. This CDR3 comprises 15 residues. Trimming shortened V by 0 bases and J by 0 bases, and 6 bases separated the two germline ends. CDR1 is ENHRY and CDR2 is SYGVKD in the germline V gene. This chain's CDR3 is CAISESSSSYNEQFF. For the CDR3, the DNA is TGTGCCATCAGTGAGTCGAGTAGCTCCTACAATGAGCAGTTCTTC.

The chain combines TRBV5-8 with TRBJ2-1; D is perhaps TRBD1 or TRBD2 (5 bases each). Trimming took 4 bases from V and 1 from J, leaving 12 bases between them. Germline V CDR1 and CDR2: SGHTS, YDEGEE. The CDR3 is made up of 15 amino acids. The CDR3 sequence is CASSGGGRSYNEQFF. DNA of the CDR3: TGTGCCAGCAGCGGGGGTGGGCGGTCCTACAATGAGCAGTTCTTC.

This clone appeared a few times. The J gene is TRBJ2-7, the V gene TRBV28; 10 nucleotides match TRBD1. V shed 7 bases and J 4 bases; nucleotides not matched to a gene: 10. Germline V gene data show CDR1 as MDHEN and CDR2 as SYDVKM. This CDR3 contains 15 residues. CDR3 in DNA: TGTGCCAGCAATCTTATTTCGGGACAGGGGTACGAGCAGTACTTC. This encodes CASNLISGQGYEQYF. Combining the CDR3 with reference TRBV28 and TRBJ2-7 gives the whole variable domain DVKVTQSSRYLVKRTGEKVFLECVQDMDHENMFWYRQDPGLGLRLIYFSYDVKMKEKGDIPEGYSVSREKKERFSLILESASTNQTSMYLCASNLISGQGYEQYFGPGTRLTVT.